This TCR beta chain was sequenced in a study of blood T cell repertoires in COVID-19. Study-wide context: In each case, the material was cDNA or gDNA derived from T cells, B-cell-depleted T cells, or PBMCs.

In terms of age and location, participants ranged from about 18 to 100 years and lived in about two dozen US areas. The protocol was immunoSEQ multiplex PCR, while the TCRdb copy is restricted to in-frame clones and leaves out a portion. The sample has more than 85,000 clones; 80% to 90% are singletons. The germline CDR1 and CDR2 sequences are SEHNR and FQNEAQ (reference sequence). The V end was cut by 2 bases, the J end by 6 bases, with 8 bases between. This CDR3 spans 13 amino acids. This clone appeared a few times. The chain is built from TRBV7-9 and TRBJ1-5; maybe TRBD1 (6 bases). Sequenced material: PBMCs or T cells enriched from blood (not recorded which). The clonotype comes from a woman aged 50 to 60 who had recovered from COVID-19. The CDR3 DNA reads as TGTGCCAGCAGCTTAACAGGGACTCAGCCCCAGCATTTT. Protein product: CASSLTGTQPQHF.